The rows below give T cell receptor beta chains drawn from one sample of a study of T cells in Graves' hyperthyroidism and ophthalmopathy. Using its own MiXCR run on the multiplex PCR reads, TCRdb lists one record per CDR3 protein. In the table there are 250,000 or so distinct CDR3 sequences, 13% to 15% of which are singletons. Sequences were obtained from blood. The receptors here all came from a woman between 45 and 65 years old with Graves' hyperthyroidism that later progressed to Graves' ophthalmopathy. Each CDR3 is given with its conserved first and last residue. A D gene is named only where the DNA matches it firmly. Expanded clones get a size class; other rows say once, few or many, or leave the size out.

CDR3nt	CDR3aa	d_gene	abundance	v_gene	j_gene
TGTGCCAGCAGACTGGGACAGGGGGAAGCTTTCTTT	CASRLGQGEAFF	TRBD1	many	TRBV12-3/TRBV12-4	TRBJ1-1
TGTGCCAGCAGCCCCGGACAGGGTGTATATGAGCAGTTCTTC	CASSPGQGVYEQFF	TRBD1	.	TRBV3-1	TRBJ2-1
TGCGCCAGCAGCCAGCGGGGACTCCGCGTCATGGGTGAGCAGTTCTTC	CASSQRGLRVMGEQFF	.	many	TRBV4-1	TRBJ2-1
TGTGCCACCAGCAGAGATAGCGGGAGGGCCGGACGTCGGAATGAGCAGTTCTTC	CATSRDSGRAGRRNEQFF	TRBD2	many	TRBV15	TRBJ2-1
TGTGCCAGCAGTTTAGCGGGGGTTATGAACACTGAAGCTTTCTTT	CASSLAGVMNTEAFF	.	many	TRBV12-3/TRBV12-4	TRBJ1-1
TGTGCCAGCAGTCCGGACTGGCGGGGCGGCAGAGGGAATTCACCCCTCCACTTT	CASSPDWRGGRGNSPLHF	.	.	TRBV2	TRBJ1-6
TGTGCCAGCAGCTTGGGTCCAGGGATGGTCTCCCCTGAAGCTTTCTTT	CASSLGPGMVSPEAFF	.	few	TRBV5-5	TRBJ1-1
TGTGCCAGCAGCCCTACCGGACAGGGGTACACTGAAGCTTTCTTT	CASSPTGQGYTEAFF	TRBD1	.	TRBV11-2	TRBJ1-1
TGTGCCAGCAGTGAAGCCCCGGGACAGGGGCGCTACAATGAGCAGTTCTTC	CASSEAPGQGRYNEQFF	TRBD1	many	TRBV2	TRBJ2-1
TGCAGTGCTAGAGATCATGGGGGAGCGGCGAACACCGGGGAGCTGTTTTTT	CSARDHGGAANTGELFF	.	many	TRBV20-1	TRBJ2-2
TGCAGTGCTAGAGATGAGGGTACCGGGACTAGCGGGGAGCAGTACTTC	CSARDEGTGTSGEQYF	TRBD2	many	TRBV20-1	TRBJ2-7
TGTGCCAGCAGCTTAAATCACTCCCCGAGGCCGTTCTTC	CASSLNHSPRPFF	.	.	TRBV7-3	TRBJ2-1
TGTGCCAGCAGCCAACTCAGGACCACCAGGGAGCTGTTTTTT	CASSQLRTTRELFF	.	.	TRBV3-1	TRBJ2-2
TGTGCCAGCAGCCAAGACCTCGACCAGCCCCAGCATTTT	CASSQDLDQPQHF	.	many	TRBV3-1	TRBJ1-5
TGCAGCGTTGAAGGAGAACAGCGGGGCGAAGCTTTCTTT	CSVEGEQRGEAFF	.	many	TRBV29-1	TRBJ1-1
TGTGCCAGCAATACCCCTAGCGGGCCTACTTACGAGCAGTACTTC	CASNTPSGPTYEQYF	TRBD2	.	TRBV6-1	TRBJ2-7
TGCAGCGTTGGGGCAGGCCCTGGCTACACCTTC	CSVGAGPGYTF	.	.	TRBV29-1	TRBJ1-2
TGTGCCAGCAGGGAGGACACCAACACCGGGGAGCTGCTTTTT	CASREDTNTGELLF	.	.	TRBV2	TRBJ2-2
TGTGCCAGCAGTTTGCGGGTAGCGGGGCTCCAAGAGACCCAGTACTTC	CASSLRVAGLQETQYF	TRBD2	many	TRBV12-3/TRBV12-4	TRBJ2-5
TGTGCCAGCAGTGACGAAGGTTATTCCGAAAAACTGTTTTTT	CASSDEGYSEKLFF	.	many	TRBV6-1	TRBJ1-4
TGTGCCAGCACTCCTGGCGGAGTCCATGAGCAGTTCTTC	CASTPGGVHEQFF	.	many	TRBV7-9	TRBJ2-1
TGTGCCAGCAGGGGGGTGGGACCGAAGACCCAGTACTTC	CASRGVGPKTQYF	.	many	TRBV28	TRBJ2-5
TGTGCCAGCAGTTTGTTTTCAAGCATCCTCCAAGATACGCAGTATTTT	CASSLFSSILQDTQYF	.	many	TRBV12-3/TRBV12-4	TRBJ2-3
TGTGCCATCAGTGAGAGGGCGGGAGTGTATTCCTACGAGCAGTACTTC	CAISERAGVYSYEQYF	TRBD2	many	TRBV10-3	TRBJ2-7
TGTGCCAGCAGTTTGGGAGAAGGTACGCAGTATTTT	CASSLGEGTQYF	.	.	TRBV6-1	TRBJ2-3
TGTGCCAGCAGCCAAGATGAGTCACTCTATGGCTACACCTTC	CASSQDESLYGYTF	.	.	TRBV4-2	TRBJ1-2